The rows below give T cell receptor beta chains drawn from one sample of a study of PD-1 blockade in classical Hodgkin lymphoma. Measured with immunoSEQ multiplex PCR; TCRdb has only the in-frame clones, and not every one. The sample holds 90,000 to 100,000 clones, roughly 87% seen once. Source: peripheral blood mononuclear cells (PBMCs), taken before the second cycle of nivolumab. The receptors were sampled from a human donor with classical Hodgkin lymphoma. Each CDR3 is given with its conserved first and last residue. The order of the fields is clone size, D gene, V gene, J gene, CDR3 protein, CDR3 DNA. The D gene is left open where the match is weak. Clone size is shown for a subset of rows, as once, few, many or a class of expanded clone.

clone_size: few
d_call: NA
v_call: TRBV19
j_call: TRBJ1-1
cdr3_aa: CASSIDLEGLVNTEAFF
cdr3_nt: TGTGCCAGTAGTATAGATCTGGAGGGGCTGGTGAACACTGAAGCTTTCTTT

clone_size: NA
d_call: TRBD1
v_call: TRBV11-2
j_call: TRBJ2-7
cdr3_aa: CASSLGGTGPYF
cdr3_nt: TGTGCCAGCAGCTTAGGTGGGACAGGGCCGTACTTC

clone_size: NA
d_call: NA
v_call: TRBV5-5
j_call: TRBJ1-5
cdr3_aa: CASSLLWDQPQHF
cdr3_nt: TGTGCCAGCAGCTTGTTATGGGATCAGCCCCAGCATTTT

clone_size: NA
d_call: NA
v_call: TRBV4-1
j_call: TRBJ2-7
cdr3_aa: CASSLYTSSYEQYF
cdr3_nt: TGCGCCAGCAGCCTATACACGAGCTCCTACGAGCAGTACTTC

clone_size: NA
d_call: NA
v_call: TRBV6-5
j_call: TRBJ1-1
cdr3_aa: CASSAWTVNTEAFF
cdr3_nt: TGTGCCAGCAGTGCCTGGACTGTGAACACTGAAGCTTTCTTT

clone_size: NA
d_call: NA
v_call: TRBV19
j_call: TRBJ2-7
cdr3_aa: CASSMVAGQWGYEQYF
cdr3_nt: TGTGCCAGTAGTATGGTCGCGGGGCAGTGGGGATACGAGCAGTACTTC

clone_size: NA
d_call: TRBD1
v_call: TRBV28
j_call: TRBJ2-3
cdr3_aa: CASSLGQGDTQYF
cdr3_nt: TGTGCCAGCAGTTTAGGACAGGGGGATACGCAGTATTTT

clone_size: NA
d_call: TRBD2
v_call: TRBV5-4
j_call: TRBJ2-7
cdr3_aa: CASSLRAGGLYEQYF
cdr3_nt: TGTGCCAGCAGCTTGAGAGCGGGGGGGCTCTACGAGCAGTACTTC

clone_size: NA
d_call: NA
v_call: TRBV23-1
j_call: TRBJ1-5
cdr3_aa: CASSRPDYSNQPQHF
cdr3_nt: TGCGCCAGCAGTCGTCCTGATTATAGCAATCAGCCCCAGCATTTT

clone_size: NA
d_call: NA
v_call: TRBV18
j_call: TRBJ2-7
cdr3_aa: CASSPTAIYEQYF
cdr3_nt: TGTGCCAGCTCTCCGACAGCCATCTACGAGCAGTACTTC

clone_size: NA
d_call: TRBD1
v_call: TRBV7-8
j_call: TRBJ1-2
cdr3_aa: CASSATGGLYGYTF
cdr3_nt: TGTGCCAGCAGCGCGACAGGGGGCCTCTATGGCTACACCTTC